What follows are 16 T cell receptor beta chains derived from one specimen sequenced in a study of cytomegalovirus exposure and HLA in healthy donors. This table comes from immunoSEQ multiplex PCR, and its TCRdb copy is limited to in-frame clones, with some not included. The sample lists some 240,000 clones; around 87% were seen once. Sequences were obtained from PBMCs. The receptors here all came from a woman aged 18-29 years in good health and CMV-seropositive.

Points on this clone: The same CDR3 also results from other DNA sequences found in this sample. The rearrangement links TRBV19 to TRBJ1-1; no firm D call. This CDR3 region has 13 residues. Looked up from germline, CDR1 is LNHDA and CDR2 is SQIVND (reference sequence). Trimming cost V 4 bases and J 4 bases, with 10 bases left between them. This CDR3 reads CASSTSGGTEAFF. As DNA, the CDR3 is TGTGCCAGTAGTACGTCCGGAGGCACTGAAGCTTTCTTT.

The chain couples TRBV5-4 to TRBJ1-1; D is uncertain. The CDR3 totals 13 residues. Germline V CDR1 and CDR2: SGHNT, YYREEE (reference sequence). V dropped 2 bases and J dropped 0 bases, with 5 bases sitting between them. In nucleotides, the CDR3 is TGTGCCAGCAGCTTAACACTGAACACTGAAGCTTTCTTT. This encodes CASSLTLNTEAFF.

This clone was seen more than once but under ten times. The CDR3 reads CAWSVENSNQPQHF. CDR3 nucleotides: TGTGCCTGGAGTGTAGAGAATAGCAATCAGCCCCAGCATTTT. This chain joins TRBV30 and TRBJ1-5, with unresolved D. This CDR3 has 14 residues. CDR1 is GTSNPN, CDR2 SVGIG, per germline (reference sequence). Trimming shortened V by 0 bases and J by 0 bases, and 6 bases separated the two germline ends.

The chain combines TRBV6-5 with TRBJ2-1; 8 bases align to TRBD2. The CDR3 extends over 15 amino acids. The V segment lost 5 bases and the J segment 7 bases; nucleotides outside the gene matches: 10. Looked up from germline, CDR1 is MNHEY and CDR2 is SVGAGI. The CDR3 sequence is CASSPRGGRENEQFF. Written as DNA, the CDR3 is TGTGCCAGCAGTCCCCGGGGGGGGAGGGAAAATGAGCAGTTCTTC.

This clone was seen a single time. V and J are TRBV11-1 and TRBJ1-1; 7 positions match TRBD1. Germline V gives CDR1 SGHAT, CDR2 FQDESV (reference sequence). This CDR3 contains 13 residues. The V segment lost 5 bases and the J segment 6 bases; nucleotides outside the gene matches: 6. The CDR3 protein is CASSLGGTAEAFF. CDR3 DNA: TGTGCCAGCAGCCTAGGGGGCACGGCTGAAGCTTTCTTT.

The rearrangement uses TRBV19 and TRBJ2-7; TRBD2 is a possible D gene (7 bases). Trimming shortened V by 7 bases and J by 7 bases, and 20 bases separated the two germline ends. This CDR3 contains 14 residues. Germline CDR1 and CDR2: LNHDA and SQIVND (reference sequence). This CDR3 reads CASNPGGGRAEQYF. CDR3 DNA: TGTGCCAGTAATCCTGGGGGCGGGAGAGCTGAGCAGTACTTC.

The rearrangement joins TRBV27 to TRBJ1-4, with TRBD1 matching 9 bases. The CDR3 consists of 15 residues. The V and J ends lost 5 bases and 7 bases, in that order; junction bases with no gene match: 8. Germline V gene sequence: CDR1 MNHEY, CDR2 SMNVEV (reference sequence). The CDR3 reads CASSRYRGRGEKLFF. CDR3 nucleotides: TGTGCCAGCAGTCGGTACAGGGGGCGCGGTGAAAAACTGTTTTTT.

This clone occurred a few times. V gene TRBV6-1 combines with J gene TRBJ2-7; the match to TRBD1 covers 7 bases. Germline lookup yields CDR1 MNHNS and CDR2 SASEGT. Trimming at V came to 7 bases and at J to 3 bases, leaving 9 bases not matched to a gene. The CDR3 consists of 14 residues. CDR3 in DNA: TGTGCCAGCACCCCGAGGGACAGCCTCTACGAGCAGTACTTC. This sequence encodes CASTPRDSLYEQYF.

The CDR3 is CASSEDRAETQYF. CDR3 in DNA: TGTGCCAGCAGTGAGGACAGGGCCGAGACCCAGTACTTC. The chain has TRBV2 and TRBJ2-5; 8 positions agree with TRBD1. This CDR3 region has 13 residues. J lost 5 bases, V lost 3 bases, and 2 bases had no gene match. Germline V CDR1 and CDR2: SNHLY, FYNNEI.

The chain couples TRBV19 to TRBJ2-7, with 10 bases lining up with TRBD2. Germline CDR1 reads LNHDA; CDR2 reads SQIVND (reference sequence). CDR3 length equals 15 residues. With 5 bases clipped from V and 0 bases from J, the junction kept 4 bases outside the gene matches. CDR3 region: CASSYRLAGSYEQYF. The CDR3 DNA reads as TGTGCCAGTAGTTATCGACTAGCGGGCTCCTACGAGCAGTACTTC.

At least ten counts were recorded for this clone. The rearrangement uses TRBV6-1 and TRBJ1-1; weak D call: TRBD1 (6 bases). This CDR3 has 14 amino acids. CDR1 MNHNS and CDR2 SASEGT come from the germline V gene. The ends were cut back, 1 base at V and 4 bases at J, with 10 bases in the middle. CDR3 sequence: CASSEGGLGTEAFF. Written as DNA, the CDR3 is TGTGCCAGCAGTGAAGGGGGGCTAGGCACTGAAGCTTTCTTT.

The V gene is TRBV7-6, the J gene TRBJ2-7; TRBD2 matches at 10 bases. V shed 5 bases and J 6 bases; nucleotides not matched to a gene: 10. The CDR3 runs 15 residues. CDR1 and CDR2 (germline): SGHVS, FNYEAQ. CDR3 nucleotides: TGTGCCAGCAGCGAACCTAGCGGGAGAGGACCCGAGCAGTACTTC. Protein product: CASSEPSGRGPEQYF.

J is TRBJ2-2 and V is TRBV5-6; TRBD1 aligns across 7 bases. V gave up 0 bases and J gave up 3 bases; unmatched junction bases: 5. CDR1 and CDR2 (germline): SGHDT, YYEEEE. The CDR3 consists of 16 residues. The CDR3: CASSLVGGMDTGELFF. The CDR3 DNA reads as TGTGCCAGCAGCTTGGTAGGGGGCATGGACACCGGGGAGCTGTTTTTT. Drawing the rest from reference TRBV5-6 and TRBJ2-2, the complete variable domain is DAGVTQSPTHLIKTRGQQVTLRCSPKSGHDTVSWYQQALGQGPQFIFQYYEEEERQRGNFPDRFSGHQFPNYSSELNVNALLLGDSALYLCASSLVGGMDTGELFFGEGSRLTVL.

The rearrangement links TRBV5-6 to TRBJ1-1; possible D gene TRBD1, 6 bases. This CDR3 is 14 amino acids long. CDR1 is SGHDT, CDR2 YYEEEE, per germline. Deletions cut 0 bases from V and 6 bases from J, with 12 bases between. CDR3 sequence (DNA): TGTGCCAGCAGCTTGGCGGGGCCAGGGGCTGAAGCTTTCTTT. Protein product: CASSLAGPGAEAFF.

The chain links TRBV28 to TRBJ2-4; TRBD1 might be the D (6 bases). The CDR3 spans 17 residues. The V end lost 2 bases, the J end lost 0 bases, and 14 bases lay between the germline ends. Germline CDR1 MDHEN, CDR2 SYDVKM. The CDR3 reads CASSLRGTSIAKNIQYF. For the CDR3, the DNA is TGTGCCAGCAGTTTAAGGGGGACATCCATAGCCAAAAACATTCAGTACTTC.

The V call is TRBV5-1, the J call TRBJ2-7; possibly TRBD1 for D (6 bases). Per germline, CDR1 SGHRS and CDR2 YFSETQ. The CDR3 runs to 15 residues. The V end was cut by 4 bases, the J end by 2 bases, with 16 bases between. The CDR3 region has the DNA TGCGCCAGCAGCAACCGGGACACGATCGCCTACGAGCAGTACTTC. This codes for CASSNRDTIAYEQYF.